The sequence of this TCR beta chain was determined in a study of identical twins. Study-wide points: Out-of-frame TCR alpha sharing observed in monozygotic twins exceeded model estimates. It was cross-sectional statistical analysis, not following the same donors, that the conclusions relied on. Memory repertoires lacked the insertion deficit that abundant cord blood beta clonotypes showed.

Many counts were recorded for this clonotype. Antigen specificity is unknown. The CDR3 consists of 13 residues. Trimming left V 7 bases short and J 3 bases short, with 11 bases between. The germline V gene encodes CDR1 LGHDT and CDR2 YNNKEL (reference sequence). Healthy Caucasian donors formed the entire cohort. TCRdb re-called the 5' RACE reads with MiXCR, one entry per CDR3 protein. Among some 710,000 distinct CDR3 sequences listed, over 5% were seen once. This chain uses TRBV3-1 with TRBJ2-3, with D perhaps matching TRBD2 (6 bases). The TCR comes from a young man in good health. Sequenced: naive T cells sorted from blood. The CDR3 region has the DNA TGTGCCAGCAACGCGGCGGGAACAGATACGCAGTATTTT. Translated: CASNAAGTDTQYF.